One and the same sample provided the 13 T cell receptor beta chains below, sequenced in a study of neurological immune-mediated disorders. Via MiXCR, TCRdb re-called the 5' RACE reads, giving one row per CDR3 protein. The data contain fewer than 80,000 distinct CDR3 sequences, around 4.8% of them singletons. Input material: PBMCs. The receptors originated from a woman in her forties or fifties with multiple sclerosis.

This clonotype was seen repeatedly, ten times or more. CDR3 loop: CSASHMSSYNEQFF. As DNA, the CDR3 is TGCAGTGCTTCCCACATGAGCTCCTACAATGAGCAGTTCTTC. The V gene is TRBV20-1, the J gene TRBJ2-1; D is unclear. The CDR3 is made up of 14 amino acids. The ends were cut back, 5 bases at V and 0 bases at J, with 11 bases in the middle. Germline CDR1 is DFQATT and CDR2 is SNEGSKA (reference sequence).

The V gene is TRBV7-2, the J gene TRBJ2-5; D not resolved. The ends were cut back, 1 base at V and 5 bases at J, with 11 bases in the middle. CDR3 length: 14 residues. Germline V gene sequence: CDR1 SGHTA, CDR2 FQGNSA. The CDR3 sequence: CASSLDTTFETQYF. As DNA, the CDR3 is TGTGCCAGCAGCTTAGATACTACGTTCGAGACCCAGTACTTC.

The chain joins TRBV18 to TRBJ2-1; D ambiguous. Trimming cost V 2 bases and J 5 bases, with 13 bases left between them. CDR3 length: 15 amino acids. Germline V gene data show CDR1 as KGHSH and CDR2 as LQKENI. Here the CDR3 DNA reads TGTGCCAGCTCACCAAGATCTTCGAGAAACAATGAGCAGTTCTTC. The encoded protein is CASSPRSSRNNEQFF.

This clonotype was counted ten times or more. The chain uses TRBV10-3 and TRBJ1-2, with 7 nucleotides matching TRBD1. Germline CDR1 reads ENHRY; CDR2 reads SYGVKD. The J segment lost 6 bases and the V segment lost 4 bases, leaving 5 bases of the junction unmatched. This CDR3 comprises 13 residues. The CDR3 sequence is CAISGRGQNGYTF. The CDR3 DNA reads as TGTGCCATCAGTGGCCGGGGACAGAATGGCTACACCTTC.

This clonotype was recorded many times. The J gene is TRBJ2-7, the V gene TRBV7-9; D tentatively fits TRBD1 or TRBD2 (5 bases each). Trimming stripped 4 bases from V and 2 bases from J, with 15 bases between. This CDR3 is built from 15 residues. From germline, CDR1 is SEHNR and CDR2 FQNEAQ (reference sequence). The CDR3 sequence: CASSSSGTGTYEQYF. In nucleotides, the CDR3 is TGTGCCAGCAGCTCATCCGGGACGGGCACCTACGAGCAGTACTTC.

The J gene is TRBJ2-3, the V gene TRBV20-1; possibly TRBD1 for D (5 bases). Per the germline V gene, CDR1 is DFQATT and CDR2 is SNEGSKA (reference sequence). The V and J ends lost 5 bases and 9 bases respectively, with 15 bases between them. The CDR3 covers 12 residues. For the CDR3, the DNA is TGCAGTGCTTCCTTAGGGGATCAGACGCAGTATTTT. It is translated as CSASLGDQTQYF.

This clonotype showed up many times. The chain joins TRBV5-6 to TRBJ1-2; 8 bases are shared with TRBD1. The CDR3 spans 15 residues. CDR1 is SGHDT and CDR2 is YYEEEE in the germline V gene. V was pared by 0 bases and J by 4 bases, with 5 bases of the junction left unmatched. Here the CDR3 reads CASSLGPTGVYGYTF. CDR3 sequence (DNA): TGTGCCAGCAGCTTGGGCCCGACAGGGGTCTATGGCTACACCTTC.

This clonotype has more than one count but fewer than ten. This sequence joins TRBV12-3 or TRBV12-4 and TRBJ2-1; 7 bases are a match to TRBD1. CDR3 length equals 14 residues. V trimming: 2 bases; J trimming: 8 bases; junction bases outside the gene matches: 6. This chain's CDR3 is CASSLFKGAYEQFF. The CDR3 DNA reads as TGTGCCAGCAGTTTATTTAAGGGGGCATATGAGCAGTTCTTC.

This clonotype was seen at least ten times. The junction does not match germline at one end; this may be a read error. V usage is TRBV7-7 and J usage is TRBJ2-3; D uncertain. The germline V gene encodes CDR1 SSHAT and CDR2 FNYEAQ (reference sequence). This CDR3 spans 16 amino acids. This CDR3 is CASSPSPGANKDTQYF. The CDR3 nucleotides read TGTGCTAGCAGCCCTTCCCCCGGAGCTAACAAAGATACGCAGTATTTT.

This clonotype was counted ten times or more. V gene TRBV12-3 or TRBV12-4 combines with J gene TRBJ1-2, with D unresolved. There are 15 residues in the CDR3. Trimming removed 0 bases from V and 0 bases from J, with 8 bases in between. The CDR3 sequence is CASSLANVPNYGYTF. The DNA of the CDR3 is TGTGCCAGCAGTTTAGCAAACGTCCCTAACTATGGCTACACCTTC.

This clonotype showed up many times. This chain uses TRBV12-3 or TRBV12-4 with TRBJ2-4; no reliable D call. V lost 4 bases and J 8 bases, leaving 6 bases between the germline ends. CDR3 length equals 11 residues. The CDR3 region is CASSSWDIQYF. DNA for the CDR3: TGTGCCAGCAGTTCTTGGGACATTCAGTACTTC.

The rearrangement joins TRBV20-1 to TRBJ2-1; D remains ambiguous. Germline V gives CDR1 DFQATT, CDR2 SNEGSKA (reference sequence). The CDR3 consists of 14 residues. V was trimmed by 0 bases and J by 4 bases, leaving 10 bases between them. This CDR3 reads CSARDPTVYNEQFF. The DNA of the CDR3 is TGCAGTGCTAGAGATCCAACCGTATACAATGAGCAGTTCTTC.

This clonotype was found many times. This chain uses TRBV6-2 or TRBV6-3 with TRBJ2-4, with unresolved D. The CDR3 runs 14 residues. The V end lost 4 bases, the J end lost 5 bases, and 12 bases lay between the germline ends. Germline assignment: CDR1 MNHEY and CDR2 SVGEGT. The CDR3 coding sequence is TGTGCCAGCAGTTGGCGGAAGTGGGAAAACATTCAGTACTTC. Translated: CASSWRKWENIQYF.